These T cell receptor beta chains were read from a single sample in a study of blood T cell repertoires in COVID-19. The assay was immunoSEQ multiplex PCR, and TCRdb's table has in-frame clones only and misses some. Among 110,000 to 150,000 clones listed, about 87% were seen once. Sequencing used peripheral blood. All receptors come from a woman aged 45-65 years with acute or convalescent COVID-19. The CDR3 runs from the conserved cysteine through the conserved F or W.

v_call	j_call	cdr3_aa
TRBV5-1	TRBJ2-5	CASSFPTGKETQYF
TRBV7-2	TRBJ2-7	CASTSGGAVPYEQYF
TRBV19	TRBJ1-5	CASSITGEGNQPQHF
TRBV9	TRBJ2-3	CASSVSGLATDTQYF
TRBV4-1	TRBJ1-6	CASSQEPSSYNSPLHF
TRBV6-6	TRBJ2-1	CASSDGGSSYNEQFF
TRBV19	TRBJ1-5	CASSTAGANSNQPQHF
TRBV19	TRBJ1-4	CASTPTTGTGGAGGGKLFF
TRBV6-5	TRBJ1-2	CASRTGGGGYTF
TRBV5-1	TRBJ2-1	CASSPGGAGGINEQFF
TRBV6-1	TRBJ2-7	CASSEATGGISYEQYF
TRBV29-1	TRBJ1-2	CSVEDRGRGQGGYTF
TRBV9	TRBJ1-5	CASSGRQGGQPQHF
TRBV27	TRBJ1-5	CASSFRDNQPQHF
TRBV9	TRBJ1-1	CASSVGGTEAFF
TRBV12-3/TRBV12-4	TRBJ2-1	CASSLGRYNEQFF
TRBV6-5	TRBJ2-2	CASSYSSSGRVELFF
TRBV7-9	TRBJ1-3	CASSFVETGNTIYF
TRBV5-1	TRBJ1-6	CASSLYQGNNSPLHF
TRBV5-1	TRBJ2-5	CASSLTLAPQETQYF
TRBV6-1	TRBJ1-5	CASRGTDSNQPQHF
TRBV5-6	TRBJ1-1	CASSLLPENTEAFF
TRBV3-1/TRBV3-2	TRBJ1-6	CASSQAYLSAAADSPLHF
TRBV19	TRBJ1-1	CASRGPLVETEAFF
TRBV27	TRBJ1-4	CASSTRLGQGWEKLFF
TRBV5-4	TRBJ1-2	CASSTRQLYGYTF
TRBV18	TRBJ1-3	CASSPGQGGNTIYF
TRBV6-5	TRBJ2-2	CASKNGLVSTGELFF
TRBV19	TRBJ1-1	CASSIYWSSNTEAFF
TRBV4-2	TRBJ1-6	CASSEGRQGARSLHF
TRBV19	TRBJ1-5	CASSIAGGQPQHF
TRBV5-1	TRBJ2-2	CASRQVNTGELFF
TRBV4-1	TRBJ2-7	CASSQLVPGEQYF
TRBV14	TRBJ1-1	CASSQEIGTGVGTEAFF
TRBV7-2	TRBJ2-5	CASSFQAGAETQYF
TRBV7-9	TRBJ1-3	CASSWRGQGSLSGNTIYF
TRBV7-2	TRBJ1-1	CASRWDRGTEAFF
TRBV2	TRBJ2-7	CASTLAGGQGYEQYF
TRBV27	TRBJ1-6	CASSIRQGARNSPLHF
TRBV5-6	TRBJ2-1	CASSLSGSSYNEQFF
TRBV14	TRBJ2-7	CASSQVLASGSYEQYF
TRBV11-3	TRBJ2-1	CASSLGAAYNEQFF
TRBV28	TRBJ1-4	CASSGPTGINEKLFF
TRBV28	TRBJ2-7	CASSLGGDPYEQYF
TRBV5-1	TRBJ1-2	CASSPEQLAYYGYTF
TRBV5-1	TRBJ2-7	CASSGQGQLYEQYF
TRBV19	TRBJ1-5	CASSIRKFEGNQPQHF
TRBV9	TRBJ1-6	CASSAEYNSPLHF